Below, 6 T cell receptor beta chains from the same sample are listed, as sequenced in a study of blood T cell repertoires in COVID-19. The assay was immunoSEQ multiplex PCR, and TCRdb's table has in-frame clones only and misses some. The sample gives 30,000 or so clones, 82% of which show up once; about 42% is in the top ten. Input material: peripheral blood. The source of these receptors is a man at least 80 years old with active or convalescent COVID-19.

The rearrangement uses TRBV6-2 or TRBV6-3 and TRBJ1-2; no clear D. The CDR3 totals 13 residues. Trimming stripped 5 bases from V and 8 bases from J, with 15 bases between. CDR1 is MNHEY and CDR2 is SVGEGT in the germline V gene. CDR3 sequence reads: CASSRPLTRGYTF. In DNA form, the CDR3 reads TGTGCCAGCAGTCGACCCCTTACGAGGGGCTACACCTTC.

CDR3 DNA sequence: TGTGCCAGCAGTTTATACCCTCCCCTTGGCTTACGGGACGAGCAGTACTTC. The encoded protein is CASSLYPPLGLRDEQYF. The V call is TRBV27, the J call TRBJ2-7, with D unclear. The length of the CDR3 is 17 residues. V lost 1 base and J lost 5, with 21 bases in between. Germline CDR1 is MNHEY and CDR2 is SMNVEV (reference sequence).

This chain uses TRBV6-5 with TRBJ1-4, with D unclear. The CDR3 sequence is 14 residues long. V gave up 0 bases and J gave up 5 bases, with 7 bases separating them. CDR1 MNHEY and CDR2 SVGAGI come from the germline V gene. In DNA, the CDR3 is TGTGCCAGCAGTTACTCTAGGGAGAATGAAAAACTGTTTTTT. Translation: CASSYSRENEKLFF.

The genes are TRBV18 and TRBJ1-1; 8 bases map to TRBD1. CDR1 and CDR2 (germline): KGHSH, LQKENI. Germline trimming cut 5 bases from V and 5 bases from J; bases unmatched to any gene: 10. The CDR3 is made up of 15 amino acids. CDR3 region: CASSGRQGQGTEAFF. The CDR3 nucleotides are TGTGCCAGCTCAGGGCGACAGGGGCAGGGTACTGAAGCTTTCTTT.

The chain carries TRBV6-5 and TRBJ1-3; D gene uncertain. Deletions cut 6 bases from V and 4 bases from J, with 13 bases between. The CDR3 contains 14 residues. Germline CDR1 is MNHEY and CDR2 is SVGAGI. The CDR3 bases are TGTGCCAGCAGGTCCTCGGGAGCCGGAAACACCATATATTTT. It translates to CASRSSGAGNTIYF.

The J gene is TRBJ2-7, the V gene TRBV19, with D tentatively TRBD2 (6 bases). The germline V and J ends were trimmed by 4 bases and 1 base, with 17 bases remaining between them. There are 16 residues in the CDR3. Germline CDR1 is LNHDA and CDR2 is SQIVND (reference sequence). The DNA of the CDR3 is TGTGCCAGTAGTAAGGAGGGCAGCGAAGGGTCCTACGAGCAGTACTTC. It encodes CASSKEGSEGSYEQYF. Based on the CDR3 plus reference TRBV19 and TRBJ2-7, the full variable domain is DGGITQSPKYLFRKEGQNVTLSCEQNLNHDAMYWYRQDPGQGLRLIYYSQIVNDFQKGDIAEGYSVSREKKESFPLTVTSAQKNPTAFYLCASSKEGSEGSYEQYFGPGTRLTVT.